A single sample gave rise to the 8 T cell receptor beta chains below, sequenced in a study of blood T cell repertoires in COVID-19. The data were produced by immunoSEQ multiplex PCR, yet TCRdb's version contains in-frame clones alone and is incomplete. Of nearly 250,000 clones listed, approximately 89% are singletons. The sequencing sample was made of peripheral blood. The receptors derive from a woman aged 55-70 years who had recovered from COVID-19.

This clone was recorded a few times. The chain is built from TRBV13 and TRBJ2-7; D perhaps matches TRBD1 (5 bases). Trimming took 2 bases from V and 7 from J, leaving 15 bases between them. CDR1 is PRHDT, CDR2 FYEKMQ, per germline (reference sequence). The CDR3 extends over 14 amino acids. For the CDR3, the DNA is TGTGCCAGCAGCTTATCAGCCAGGGCTAGGGAGCAGTACTTC. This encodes CASSLSARAREQYF.

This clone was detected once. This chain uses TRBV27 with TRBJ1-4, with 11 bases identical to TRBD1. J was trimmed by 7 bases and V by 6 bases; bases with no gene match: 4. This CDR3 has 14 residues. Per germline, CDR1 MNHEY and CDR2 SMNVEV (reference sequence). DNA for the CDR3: TGTGCCAGCAGGCCCGGGACAGGGGGTGAAAAACTGTTTTTT. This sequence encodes CASRPGTGGEKLFF.

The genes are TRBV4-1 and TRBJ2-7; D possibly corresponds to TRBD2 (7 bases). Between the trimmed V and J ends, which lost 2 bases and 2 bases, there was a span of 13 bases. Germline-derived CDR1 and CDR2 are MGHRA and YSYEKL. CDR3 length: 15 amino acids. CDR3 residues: CASSQQGRGTYEQYF. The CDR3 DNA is TGCGCCAGCAGCCAACAGGGGAGGGGAACCTACGAGCAGTACTTC.

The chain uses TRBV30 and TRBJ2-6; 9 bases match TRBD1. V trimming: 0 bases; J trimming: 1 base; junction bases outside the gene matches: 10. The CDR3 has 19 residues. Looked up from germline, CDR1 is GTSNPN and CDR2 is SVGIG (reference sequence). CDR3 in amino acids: CAWSVTKDRGRSGANVLTF. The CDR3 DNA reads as TGTGCCTGGAGTGTAACAAAGGACAGGGGAAGATCTGGGGCCAACGTCCTGACTTTC.

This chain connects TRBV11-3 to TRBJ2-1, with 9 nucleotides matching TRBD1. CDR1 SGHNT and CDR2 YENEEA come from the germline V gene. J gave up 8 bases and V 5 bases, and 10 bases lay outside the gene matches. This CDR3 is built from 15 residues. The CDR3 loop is CASSRTGVIQDEQFF. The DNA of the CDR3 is TGTGCCAGCAGCCGGACAGGGGTAATTCAGGATGAGCAGTTCTTC.

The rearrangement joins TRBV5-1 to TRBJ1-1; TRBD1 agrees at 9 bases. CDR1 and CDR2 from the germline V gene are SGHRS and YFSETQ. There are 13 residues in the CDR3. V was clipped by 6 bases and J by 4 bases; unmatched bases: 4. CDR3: CASTQGAATEAFF. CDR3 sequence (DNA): TGCGCCAGCACACAGGGGGCTGCCACTGAAGCTTTCTTT. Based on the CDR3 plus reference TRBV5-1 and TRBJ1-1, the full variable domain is KAGVTQTPRYLIKTRGQQVTLSCSPISGHRSVSWYQQTPGQGLQFLFEYFSETQRNKGNFPGRFSGRQFSNSRSEMNVSTLELGDSALYLCASTQGAATEAFFGQGTRLTVV.

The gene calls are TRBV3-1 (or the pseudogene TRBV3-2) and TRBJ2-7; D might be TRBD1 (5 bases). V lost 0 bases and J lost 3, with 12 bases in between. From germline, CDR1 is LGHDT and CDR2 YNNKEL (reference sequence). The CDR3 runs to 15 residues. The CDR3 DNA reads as TGTGCCAGCAGCCAAGATTGGGCAGGGCGCTACGAGCAGTACTTC. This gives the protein CASSQDWAGRYEQYF.

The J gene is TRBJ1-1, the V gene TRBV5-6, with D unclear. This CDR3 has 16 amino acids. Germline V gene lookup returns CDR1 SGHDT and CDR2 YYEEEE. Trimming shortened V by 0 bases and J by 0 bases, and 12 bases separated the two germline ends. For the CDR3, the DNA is TGTGCCAGCAGCTTGGCCGGAGGGAGGGTGAACACTGAAGCTTTCTTT. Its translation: CASSLAGGRVNTEAFF.